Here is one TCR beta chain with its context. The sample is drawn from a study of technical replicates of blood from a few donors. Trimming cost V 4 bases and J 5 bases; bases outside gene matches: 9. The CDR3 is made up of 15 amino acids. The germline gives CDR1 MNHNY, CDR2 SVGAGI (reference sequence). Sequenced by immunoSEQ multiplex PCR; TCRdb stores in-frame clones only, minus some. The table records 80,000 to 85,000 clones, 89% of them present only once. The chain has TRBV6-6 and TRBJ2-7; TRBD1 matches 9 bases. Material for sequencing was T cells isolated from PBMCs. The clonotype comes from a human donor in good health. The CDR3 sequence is CASSSPTGGVDEQYF. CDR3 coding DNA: TGTGCCAGCAGTTCACCGACAGGGGGTGTGGACGAGCAGTACTTC.